These 20 T cell receptor beta chains came from one sample sequenced in a study of technical replicates of blood from four donors. Assay: immunoSEQ multiplex PCR; the TCRdb copy retains only in-frame clones and omits some. The repertoire holds over 85,000 clones, with approximately 96% as singletons. Sequencing was done on a sample of T cells isolated from PBMCs. The receptors come from a human donor in good health.

J is TRBJ2-3 and V is TRBV27; 7 bases match TRBD1. Germline loops: CDR1 MNHEY, CDR2 SMNVEV (reference sequence). Trimming removed 8 bases from V and 6 bases from J; junction bases left unmatched: 8. The CDR3 consists of 13 residues. CDR3: CASRMIRGDTQYF. CDR3 in DNA: TGTGCCAGCCGGATGATCAGGGGGGATACGCAGTATTTT.

This clone was recorded once. This chain connects TRBV28 to TRBJ2-7, with 9 bases lining up with TRBD1. The V gene's germline CDR1 is MDHEN and CDR2 SYDVKM. CDR3 length: 15 residues. V was pared by 3 bases and J by 2 bases, with 5 bases of the junction left unmatched. The CDR3 nucleotides read TGTGCCAGCAGTTTGGGACAGGGCACTACCTACGAGCAGTACTTC. This translates into CASSLGQGTTYEQYF. The variable domain in full, with the rest retrieved from reference TRBV28 and TRBJ2-7, is DVKVTQSSRYLVKRTGEKVFLECVQDMDHENMFWYRQDPGLGLRLIYFSYDVKMKEKGDIPEGYSVSREKKERFSLILESASTNQTSMYLCASSLGQGTTYEQYFGPGTRLTVT.

The CDR3: CASSLQGMNTEAFF. The DNA of the CDR3 is TGCGCCAGCAGCTTACAGGGGATGAACACTGAAGCTTTCTTT. V usage is TRBV5-1 and J usage is TRBJ1-1; 7 bases line up with TRBD1. The CDR3 loop spans 14 amino acids. Germline CDR1 reads SGHRS; CDR2 reads YFSETQ. V lost 2 bases to trimming and J lost 0 bases; unmatched junction nucleotides: 1.

The chain links TRBV9 to TRBJ1-2, with D tentatively TRBD1 (5 bases). Germline-derived CDR1 and CDR2 are SGDLS and YYNGEE. Trimming pared 0 bases from V and 5 bases from J, leaving 11 bases between. This CDR3 has 14 amino acids. The CDR3 coding sequence is TGTGCCAGCAGCGTAGCTGAGGGGAGGTATGGCTACACCTTC. Translation gives CASSVAEGRYGYTF.

The chain employs TRBV5-1 and TRBJ1-2; 9 positions agree with TRBD1. The CDR3 is 14 residues long. Per the germline V gene, CDR1 is SGHRS and CDR2 is YFSETQ. Unmatched junction bases numbered 6, after V lost 4 bases and J lost 5 bases. CDR3 bases: TGCGCCAGCAGCCCCGGACAGGGGAATTATGGCTACACCTTC. Its translation: CASSPGQGNYGYTF.

This clone appeared once. The rearrangement joins TRBV7-9 to TRBJ1-1; 10 nucleotides match TRBD1. The J segment lost 1 base and the V segment lost 4 bases, leaving 9 bases of the junction unmatched. The germline V gene has CDR1 SEHNR and CDR2 FQNEAQ (reference sequence). This CDR3 is built from 17 residues. The CDR3 region has the DNA TGTGCCAGCAGCTCTACGGACAGGGGGACGTGGAACACTGAAGCTTTCTTT. Encoded protein: CASSSTDRGTWNTEAFF.

The J gene is TRBJ1-4, the V gene TRBV9; D is undetermined. CDR1 SGDLS and CDR2 YYNGEE come from the germline V gene. The CDR3 is 15 amino acids. Trimming removed 0 bases from V and 7 bases from J, with 13 bases in between. The CDR3 DNA is TGTGCCAGCAGCGTAGGGGCAGTGGCAGGTGAAAAACTGTTTTTT. It translates to CASSVGAVAGEKLFF.

The chain carries TRBV7-3 and TRBJ2-1, with 7 bases matching TRBD2. Germline CDR1 SGHTA, CDR2 FQGTGA. The CDR3 is 15 amino acids. The J segment lost 2 bases and the V segment lost 6 bases, leaving 7 bases of the junction unmatched. The CDR3 nucleotides read TGTGCCAGCAGGACCGGGACTACAACCTACAATGAGCAGTTCTTC. This sequence encodes CASRTGTTTYNEQFF.

V gene TRBV28 combines with J gene TRBJ2-1, with 7 bases aligning to TRBD1. Germline CDR1 reads MDHEN; CDR2 reads SYDVKM. The CDR3 is made up of 15 amino acids. V lost 6 bases to trimming and J lost 10 bases; unmatched junction nucleotides: 15. CDR3 DNA: TGTGCCAGCAGCCCCCGGGACCTAGGGGGCCACGAGCAGTTCTTC. It codes for CASSPRDLGGHEQFF.

In its sample, this clone was seen a few times. The chain joins TRBV15 to TRBJ2-1; D call uncertain. V shed 0 bases and J shed 2 bases, with 8 bases lying between them. This CDR3 comprises 15 residues. Germline CDR1 and CDR2: LNHNV and YYDKDF (reference sequence). The CDR3 region is CATSREAGTYNEQFF. CDR3 bases: TGTGCCACCAGCAGAGAGGCAGGTACCTACAATGAGCAGTTCTTC.

The V and J genes are TRBV6-5 and TRBJ2-1; D unresolved. The length of the CDR3 is 11 residues. Deletions cut 0 bases from V and 9 bases from J, with 3 bases between. Germline V lookup: CDR1 MNHEY, CDR2 SVGAGI. The CDR3 DNA sequence: TGTGCCAGCAGTTACTCGAGTGAGCAGTTCTTC. Translating gives CASSYSSEQFF.

This chain links TRBV5-1 with TRBJ1-1; D possibly corresponds to TRBD1 (5 bases). Trimming removed 1 base from V and 1 base from J, with 8 bases in between. Germline V CDR1 and CDR2: SGHRS, YFSETQ. The CDR3 contains 14 residues. CDR3 in amino acids: CASSLSGGNTEAFF. CDR3 DNA: TGCGCCAGCAGCTTGTCGGGGGGGAACACTGAAGCTTTCTTT.

The rearrangement joins TRBV4-2 to TRBJ2-2, with 10 bases that match TRBD2. Trimming at V came to 2 bases and at J to 2 bases, leaving 2 bases not matched to a gene. The germline V gene has CDR1 LGHNA and CDR2 YNFKEQ. This CDR3 is 16 amino acids long. The CDR3 spells CASSQLAGVNTGELFF. The CDR3 bases are TGTGCCAGCAGCCAACTAGCGGGAGTTAACACCGGGGAGCTGTTTTTT.

The V gene is TRBV11-3, the J gene TRBJ2-2, with TRBD2 matching over 7 bases. V dropped 5 bases and J dropped 1; count of bases not matched to a gene: 10. Per germline, CDR1 SGHNT and CDR2 YENEEA. The CDR3 is 17 amino acids. DNA of the CDR3: TGTGCCAGCAGCGGGCCAGTTGCGGGAGAGAACACCGGGGAGCTGTTTTTT. Encoded protein: CASSGPVAGENTGELFF.

The CDR3 DNA reads TGTGCCAGCAGTTACTCTAGGGCGGGAGGTAACGATGAGCAGTTCTTC. It codes for CASSYSRAGGNDEQFF. V usage is TRBV6-5 and J usage is TRBJ2-1; 8 bases align to TRBD2. V trimming: 0 bases; J trimming: 8 bases; junction bases outside the gene matches: 9. Germline V gives CDR1 MNHEY, CDR2 SVGAGI. The CDR3 loop spans 16 amino acids.

Turning to this clone: The identical CDR3 is also encoded by other nucleotide sequences in the sample. V gene TRBV6-6 combines with J gene TRBJ2-1; the D is unclear. Trimming pared 5 bases from V and 0 bases from J, leaving 11 bases between. This CDR3 comprises 15 residues. Germline CDR1 MNHNY, CDR2 SVGAGI (reference sequence). CDR3 in amino acids: CASSQTGSSYNEQFF. DNA of the CDR3: TGTGCCAGCAGTCAAACGGGTAGCTCCTACAATGAGCAGTTCTTC.

This clone occurred once. This chain links TRBV10-3 with TRBJ1-1; 8 bases agree with TRBD1. This CDR3 is built from 13 residues. CDR1 ENHRY and CDR2 SYGVKD come from the germline V gene. The V and J ends lost 5 bases and 4 bases, in that order; junction bases with no gene match: 3. CDR3 loop: CAISPTGVTEAFF. As DNA, the CDR3 is TGTGCCATCAGTCCGACAGGGGTCACTGAAGCTTTCTTT.

The chain has TRBV6-5 and TRBJ1-1, with a tentative D call TRBD1 (5 bases). The CDR3 is made up of 13 amino acids. V lost 6 bases, J lost 1 base, and 9 bases lay in between. CDR1 is MNHEY and CDR2 is SVGAGI in the germline V gene. The chain's CDR3 is CASRTDRNTEAFF. In DNA, the CDR3 is TGTGCCAGCAGAACAGACAGGAACACTGAAGCTTTCTTT.

V usage is TRBV6-1 and J usage is TRBJ2-2; the match to TRBD2 covers 11 bases. This CDR3 is 16 amino acids long. CDR1 is MNHNS and CDR2 is SASEGT in the germline V gene. The V gene end was trimmed by 4 bases and the J gene end by 6 bases; junction bases not matched to a gene: 7. In DNA, the CDR3 is TGTGCCAGCAGTGCTACTAGCGGGAGAGGCCCCGGGGAGCTGTTTTTT. Its translation: CASSATSGRGPGELFF.

The CDR3 region is CASSWGTGASTEAFF. CDR3 nucleotide sequence: TGCGCCAGCAGCTGGGGGACAGGGGCCTCAACTGAAGCTTTCTTT. The gene calls are TRBV5-1 and TRBJ1-1; TRBD1 matches 10 bases. Germline loops: CDR1 SGHRS, CDR2 YFSETQ. The CDR3 has 15 residues. The trim removed 3 bases at V and 5 bases at J, leaving 7 bases unmatched.